These T cell receptor beta chains were read from a single sample in a study of graft-versus-host responses after intestinal transplantation. These TCRs are of unknown antigen specificity. The method was immunoSEQ multiplex PCR; TCRdb's version includes in-frame clones alone and lacks a portion of them. The sample includes about 78,000 clones, more than 75% of them seen just once. The specimen was unstimulated CD8+ T cells sorted from spleen or lymph node cells, collected before transplant. The receptor source for this set is a human donor who was the organ donor for an intestinal transplant. Each CDR3 is given with its conserved first and last residue. Each record gives: CDR3 DNA, CDR3 protein, clone size, J gene, D gene, V gene, CDR3 length. A D gene is named only where the DNA matches it firmly. Size is stated for part of the rows, as once, few or many counts, or as a class when the clone is expanded.

cdr3_nt: TGTGCCTGGAGTTCCGGAGGGGGCTACGAGCAGTACTTC
cdr3_aa: CAWSSGGGYEQYF
clone_size: NA
j_call: TRBJ2-7
d_call: NA
v_call: TRBV30
cdr3_length: 13

cdr3_nt: TGTGCCAGCAGTTCAAATCAAGGGGGCTACGAGCAGTACTTC
cdr3_aa: CASSSNQGGYEQYF
clone_size: NA
j_call: TRBJ2-7
d_call: NA
v_call: TRBV6-1
cdr3_length: 14

cdr3_nt: TGTGCCAGCAGTGAATTTCCGACAACTCTAGCCGCATCCTACAATGAGCAGTTCTTC
cdr3_aa: CASSEFPTTLAASYNEQFF
clone_size: NA
j_call: TRBJ2-1
d_call: NA
v_call: TRBV2
cdr3_length: 19

cdr3_nt: TGTGCCAGTAGTGGCCGGGACAGGTCACGGGGGGAGCAGTACTTC
cdr3_aa: CASSGRDRSRGEQYF
clone_size: NA
j_call: TRBJ2-7
d_call: TRBD1
v_call: TRBV19
cdr3_length: 15

cdr3_nt: TGTGCCAGCAGTTTACTGGGCGGGGGGCCCGGGGAGCTGTTTTTT
cdr3_aa: CASSLLGGGPGELFF
clone_size: NA
j_call: TRBJ2-2
d_call: TRBD2
v_call: TRBV27
cdr3_length: 15

cdr3_nt: TGTGCCAGCAGCGCCCCGCCGGACCGACTGAACACTGAAGCTTTCTTT
cdr3_aa: CASSAPPDRLNTEAFF
clone_size: NA
j_call: TRBJ1-1
d_call: NA
v_call: TRBV4-2
cdr3_length: 16

cdr3_nt: TGTGCCACGGGACTAGCGGGAGGCTACGAGCAGTACTTC
cdr3_aa: CATGLAGGYEQYF
clone_size: NA
j_call: TRBJ2-7
d_call: TRBD2
v_call: TRBV27
cdr3_length: 13

cdr3_nt: TGTGCCACCAGCAGTCCTGCGGGTCGGGAGACCCAGTACTTC
cdr3_aa: CATSSPAGRETQYF
clone_size: NA
j_call: TRBJ2-5
d_call: NA
v_call: TRBV15
cdr3_length: 14

cdr3_nt: TGTGCCAGCAGCTCCACACAGGGATCCTACGAGCAGTACTTC
cdr3_aa: CASSSTQGSYEQYF
clone_size: NA
j_call: TRBJ2-7
d_call: NA
v_call: TRBV13
cdr3_length: 14

cdr3_nt: TGTGCCAGCTCACTTGACCGGGTCGGGGCCTACGAGCAGTACTTC
cdr3_aa: CASSLDRVGAYEQYF
clone_size: NA
j_call: TRBJ2-7
d_call: NA
v_call: TRBV18
cdr3_length: 15

cdr3_nt: TGCGCCAGCAGCCAAGAAGGTCCCCCGAGCTCCTACAATGAGCAGTTCTTC
cdr3_aa: CASSQEGPPSSYNEQFF
clone_size: NA
j_call: TRBJ2-1
d_call: NA
v_call: TRBV4-1
cdr3_length: 17

cdr3_nt: TGTGCCAGCTCTCAGGGGTATAGCACTGAAGCTTTCTTT
cdr3_aa: CASSQGYSTEAFF
clone_size: NA
j_call: TRBJ1-1
d_call: NA
v_call: TRBV7-3
cdr3_length: 13

cdr3_nt: TGCGCCAGCAGCCAAGAGGCCGTCGGGGGGTATAGCAATCAGCCCCAGCATTTT
cdr3_aa: CASSQEAVGGYSNQPQHF
clone_size: NA
j_call: TRBJ1-5
d_call: NA
v_call: TRBV4-1
cdr3_length: 18

cdr3_nt: TGTGCCAGCAGCCAACCTTCCTACGAGCAGTACTTC
cdr3_aa: CASSQPSYEQYF
clone_size: NA
j_call: TRBJ2-7
d_call: NA
v_call: TRBV14
cdr3_length: 12

cdr3_nt: TGTGCCAGCAGCCATCCGATACTAGCGGGGGAGCCAGATACGCAGTATTTT
cdr3_aa: CASSHPILAGEPDTQYF
clone_size: NA
j_call: TRBJ2-3
d_call: TRBD2
v_call: TRBV11-1
cdr3_length: 17

cdr3_nt: TGTGCCAGCAGTTTTACTAGCGCGGTTGAGCAGTTCTTC
cdr3_aa: CASSFTSAVEQFF
clone_size: NA
j_call: TRBJ2-1
d_call: TRBD2
v_call: TRBV27
cdr3_length: 13

cdr3_nt: TGCGCCAGCAGCCAAGATTATGGGGCGGTGCCCCAGCATTTT
cdr3_aa: CASSQDYGAVPQHF
clone_size: NA
j_call: TRBJ1-5
d_call: NA
v_call: TRBV4-1
cdr3_length: 14

cdr3_nt: TGTGCCAGCAGCTTGGGACCGAACACTGAAGCTTTCTTT
cdr3_aa: CASSLGPNTEAFF
clone_size: NA
j_call: TRBJ1-1
d_call: NA
v_call: TRBV5-8
cdr3_length: 13

cdr3_nt: TGTGCCAGCAGTGAGGGGACAGTAGTGGGAAGCGGGGTGGATGGCTACACCTTC
cdr3_aa: CASSEGTVVGSGVDGYTF
clone_size: NA
j_call: TRBJ1-2
d_call: TRBD1
v_call: TRBV6-1
cdr3_length: 18

cdr3_nt: TGCGCCAGCAGCTACGGACAGGGGATAGCCACAGATACGCAGTATTTT
cdr3_aa: CASSYGQGIATDTQYF
clone_size: NA
j_call: TRBJ2-3
d_call: TRBD1
v_call: TRBV5-1
cdr3_length: 16

cdr3_nt: TGTGCCAGCAGTGAAAACGGGGGGGCCGCAGATACGCAGTATTTT
cdr3_aa: CASSENGGAADTQYF
clone_size: NA
j_call: TRBJ2-3
d_call: TRBD2
v_call: TRBV6-4
cdr3_length: 15

cdr3_nt: TGTGCCAGCAGCGCTCGGGGGTGGGGCGCGAACTATGGCTACACCTTC
cdr3_aa: CASSARGWGANYGYTF
clone_size: NA
j_call: TRBJ1-2
d_call: NA
v_call: TRBV5-4
cdr3_length: 16

cdr3_nt: TGTGCCAGCAGTTCCGGGGATGAGGATCAGCCCCAGCATTTT
cdr3_aa: CASSSGDEDQPQHF
clone_size: once
j_call: TRBJ1-5
d_call: NA
v_call: TRBV28
cdr3_length: 14

cdr3_nt: TGTGCCAGCAGCGCAGGGCAGGGACTAGATTTATCAGATACGCAGTATTTT
cdr3_aa: CASSAGQGLDLSDTQYF
clone_size: few
j_call: TRBJ2-3
d_call: TRBD2
v_call: TRBV9
cdr3_length: 17

cdr3_nt: TGTGCCATCCAGGGCTCTGGGGCCAACGTCCTGACTTTC
cdr3_aa: CAIQGSGANVLTF
clone_size: few
j_call: TRBJ2-6
d_call: NA
v_call: TRBV7-2
cdr3_length: 13

cdr3_nt: TGTGCCAGCAGTCGCCTTTTTCAAGCTAACCAAGAGACCCAGTACTTC
cdr3_aa: CASSRLFQANQETQYF
clone_size: NA
j_call: TRBJ2-5
d_call: NA
v_call: TRBV28
cdr3_length: 16

cdr3_nt: TGTGCCAGCAGTGGGACAGGACCTTATAATTCACCCCTCCACTTT
cdr3_aa: CASSGTGPYNSPLHF
clone_size: NA
j_call: TRBJ1-6
d_call: TRBD1
v_call: TRBV7-9
cdr3_length: 15

cdr3_nt: TGTGCCAGCAGTGAAGCCACAGGGGGGGATGAAAAACTGTTTTTT
cdr3_aa: CASSEATGGDEKLFF
clone_size: NA
j_call: TRBJ1-4
d_call: TRBD1
v_call: TRBV6-1
cdr3_length: 15

cdr3_nt: TGTGCCAGCAGCGGCAATGAGCAGTTCTTC
cdr3_aa: CASSGNEQFF
clone_size: NA
j_call: TRBJ2-1
d_call: NA
v_call: TRBV9
cdr3_length: 10